The 5 T cell receptor beta chains below were found in one sample sequenced in a study of blood T cell repertoires in COVID-19 (dated by TCRdb to 2018 to 2021). Library preparation was by the immunoSEQ multiplex PCR assay. Drawn from immuneACCESS, this table holds only the in-frame rearrangements with V and J called that TCRdb kept. Clones are partly lost; checked studies trace under half to an unresolved V gene and leave the rest unexplained. The sample profile shows hundreds of thousands of clones; 75% to 90% of them were found once. Of the sample, roughly 1.1% falls within the top ten clones. Material: PBMCs or T cells enriched from blood (not recorded which). The origin of the receptors is a man aged 25 to 40 who had recovered from COVID-19.

This clone has just a few counts. This chain connects TRBV19 to TRBJ2-2, with 9 bases aligning to TRBD1. The CDR3 contains 17 residues. Germline V gene data show CDR1 as LNHDA and CDR2 as SQIVND (reference sequence). The junction had 10 bases not matched to a gene; V was cut back by 4 bases and J by 4 bases. CDR3 region: CASSTQPGQGFTGELFF. The CDR3 DNA sequence: TGTGCCAGTAGTACCCAACCGGGACAGGGATTCACCGGGGAGCTGTTTTTT.

Details on this clone: The junction shows a germline mismatch at one end, possibly a read error. The chain joins TRBV7-7 to TRBJ2-5; the D gene is possibly TRBD1 (5 bases). The length of the CDR3 is 15 residues. CDR1 and CDR2 (germline): SSHAT, FNYEAQ (reference sequence). As DNA, the CDR3 is TGTGCTAGCAGCTTAGCCTCAGGGAAACAAGAGACCCAGTACTTC. Its translation is CASSLASGKQETQYF.

CDR3 sequence reads: CASSLSSRAGEKLFF. Here the CDR3 DNA reads TGTGCCAGCAGTTTATCGTCGAGGGCTGGTGAAAAACTGTTTTTT. The chain carries TRBV27 and TRBJ1-4; D remains ambiguous. The CDR3 extends over 15 amino acids. The germline gives CDR1 MNHEY, CDR2 SMNVEV (reference sequence). Between the trimmed V and J ends, which lost 0 bases and 7 bases, there was a span of 12 bases.

This clone was recorded once. The chain carries TRBV2 and TRBJ1-5, with D unclear. The V end lost 2 bases, the J end lost 3 bases, and 14 bases lay between the germline ends. The CDR3 length is 16 residues. Germline V gene lookup returns CDR1 SNHLY and CDR2 FYNNEI. The DNA of the CDR3 is TGTGCCAGCAGTGAAATGACCTGGGCCCTCAATCAGCCCCAGCATTTT. It translates to CASSEMTWALNQPQHF. The entire variable domain, with the rest obtained from reference TRBV2 and TRBJ1-5, is as follows: EPEVTQTPSHQVTQMGQEVILRCVPISNHLYFYWYRQILGQKVEFLVSFYNNEISEKSEIFDDQFSVERPDGSNFTLKIRSTKLEDSAMYFCASSEMTWALNQPQHFGDGTRLSIL.

The chain combines TRBV28 with TRBJ2-2, with TRBD1 as a possible D gene (6 bases). The CDR3 runs to 16 residues. V was clipped by 9 bases and J by 0 bases, with 17 bases between them. Per germline, CDR1 MDHEN and CDR2 SYDVKM. The CDR3: CASLTGHSTNTGELFF. Written as DNA, the CDR3 is TGTGCCAGTCTGACAGGTCACTCAACGAACACCGGGGAGCTGTTTTTT.